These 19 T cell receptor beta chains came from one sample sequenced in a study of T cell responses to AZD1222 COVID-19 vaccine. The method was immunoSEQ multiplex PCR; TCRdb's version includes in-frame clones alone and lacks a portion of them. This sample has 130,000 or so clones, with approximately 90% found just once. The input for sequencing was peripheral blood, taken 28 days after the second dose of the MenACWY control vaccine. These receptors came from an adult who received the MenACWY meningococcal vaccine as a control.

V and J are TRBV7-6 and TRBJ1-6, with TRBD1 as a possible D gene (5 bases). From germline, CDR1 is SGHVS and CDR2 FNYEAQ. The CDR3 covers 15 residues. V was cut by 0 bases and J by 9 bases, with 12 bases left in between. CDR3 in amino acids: CASSLAQGVGSPLHF. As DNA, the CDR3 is TGTGCCAGCAGCTTAGCTCAGGGCGTGGGTTCACCCCTCCACTTT. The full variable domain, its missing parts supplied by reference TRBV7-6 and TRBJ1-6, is GAGVSQSPRYKVTKRGQDVALRCDPISGHVSLYWYRQALGQGPEFLTYFNYEAQQDKSGLPNDRFSAERPEGSISTLTIQRTEQRDSAMYRCASSLAQGVGSPLHFGNGTRLTVT.

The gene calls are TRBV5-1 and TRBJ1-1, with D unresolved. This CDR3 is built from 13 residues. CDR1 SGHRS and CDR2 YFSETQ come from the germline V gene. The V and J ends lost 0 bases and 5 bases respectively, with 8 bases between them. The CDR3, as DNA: TGCGCCAGCAGCTTGGGGTCGGTTACTGAAGCTTTCTTT. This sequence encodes CASSLGSVTEAFF.

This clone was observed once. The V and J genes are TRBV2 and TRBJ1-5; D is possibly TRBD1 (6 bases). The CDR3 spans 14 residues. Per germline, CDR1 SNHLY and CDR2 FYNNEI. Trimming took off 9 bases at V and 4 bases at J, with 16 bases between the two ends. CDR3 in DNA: TGTGCCAGAGGGGGTTTGGACGGTAATCAGCCCCAGCATTTT. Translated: CARGGLDGNQPQHF.

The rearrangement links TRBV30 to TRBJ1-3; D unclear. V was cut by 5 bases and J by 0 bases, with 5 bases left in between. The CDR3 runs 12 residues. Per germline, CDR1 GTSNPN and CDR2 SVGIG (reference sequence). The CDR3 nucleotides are TGTGCCTGGGGGGACTCTGGAAACACCATATATTTT. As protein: CAWGDSGNTIYF.

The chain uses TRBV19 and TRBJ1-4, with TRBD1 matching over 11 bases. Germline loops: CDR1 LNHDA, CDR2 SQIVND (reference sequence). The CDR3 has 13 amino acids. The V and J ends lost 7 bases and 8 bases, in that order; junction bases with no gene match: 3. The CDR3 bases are TGTGCCAGTAAGGACAGGGGGCTCGAAAAACTGTTTTTT. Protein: CASKDRGLEKLFF.

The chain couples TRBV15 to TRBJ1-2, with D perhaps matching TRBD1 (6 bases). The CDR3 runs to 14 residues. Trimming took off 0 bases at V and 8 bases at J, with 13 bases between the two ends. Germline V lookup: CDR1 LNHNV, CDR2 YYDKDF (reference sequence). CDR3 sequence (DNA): TGTGCCACCAGCAGAGATACGACAGGCTGGGGCTACACCTTC. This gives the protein CATSRDTTGWGYTF.

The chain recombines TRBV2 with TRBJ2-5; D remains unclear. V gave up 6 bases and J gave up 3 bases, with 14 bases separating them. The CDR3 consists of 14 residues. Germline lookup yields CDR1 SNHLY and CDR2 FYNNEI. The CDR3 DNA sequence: TGTGCCAGCAGGGTCCAGCCAAAAAAAGAGACCCAGTACTTC. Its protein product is CASRVQPKKETQYF.

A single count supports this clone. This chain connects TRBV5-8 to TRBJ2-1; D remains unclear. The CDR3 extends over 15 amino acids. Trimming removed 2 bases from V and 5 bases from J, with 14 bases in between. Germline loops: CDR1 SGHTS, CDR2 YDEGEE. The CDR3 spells CASSFGQSYNNEQFF. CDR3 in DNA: TGTGCCAGCAGCTTTGGGCAGAGTTATAACAATGAGCAGTTCTTC.

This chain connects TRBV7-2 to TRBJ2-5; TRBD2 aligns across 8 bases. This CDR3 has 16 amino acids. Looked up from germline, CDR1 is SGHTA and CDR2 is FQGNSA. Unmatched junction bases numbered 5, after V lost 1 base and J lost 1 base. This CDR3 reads CASSLDLTSAQETQYF. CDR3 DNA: TGTGCCAGCAGCTTAGATCTGACTAGCGCCCAAGAGACCCAGTACTTC.

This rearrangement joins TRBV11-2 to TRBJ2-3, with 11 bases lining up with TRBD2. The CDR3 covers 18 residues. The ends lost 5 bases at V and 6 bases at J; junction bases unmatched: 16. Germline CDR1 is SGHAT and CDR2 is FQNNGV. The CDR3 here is CASSRVQSSGGTLDTQYF. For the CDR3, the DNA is TGTGCCAGCAGCCGAGTCCAATCTAGCGGGGGGACTCTGGATACGCAGTATTTT.

The CDR3 region is CASSAGRDTEAFF. Written as DNA, the CDR3 is TGTGCCAGCTCGGCGGGGAGGGACACTGAAGCTTTCTTT. V is TRBV6-5 and J is TRBJ1-1; D ambiguous. This CDR3 spans 13 amino acids. V was shortened by 8 bases and J by 3 bases, with 13 bases between the two germline ends. Germline-derived CDR1 and CDR2 are MNHEY and SVGAGI.

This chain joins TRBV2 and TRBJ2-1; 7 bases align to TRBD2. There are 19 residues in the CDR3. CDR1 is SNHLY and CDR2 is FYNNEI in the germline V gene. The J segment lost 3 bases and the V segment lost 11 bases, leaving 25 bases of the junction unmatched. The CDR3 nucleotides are TGTGCCGCGAGCGAAGGGCCGAGGGGAGGGGCGGTCTTCTACAATGAGCAGTTCTTC. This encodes CAASEGPRGGAVFYNEQFF.

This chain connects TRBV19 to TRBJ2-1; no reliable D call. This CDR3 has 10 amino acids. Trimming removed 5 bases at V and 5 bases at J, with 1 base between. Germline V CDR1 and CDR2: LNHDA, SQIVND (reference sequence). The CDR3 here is CASSHNEQFF. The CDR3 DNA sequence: TGTGCCAGTAGTCACAATGAGCAGTTCTTC. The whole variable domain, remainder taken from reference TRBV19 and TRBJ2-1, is DGGITQSPKYLFRKEGQNVTLSCEQNLNHDAMYWYRQDPGQGLRLIYYSQIVNDFQKGDIAEGYSVSREKKESFPLTVTSAQKNPTAFYLCASSHNEQFFGPGTRLTVL.

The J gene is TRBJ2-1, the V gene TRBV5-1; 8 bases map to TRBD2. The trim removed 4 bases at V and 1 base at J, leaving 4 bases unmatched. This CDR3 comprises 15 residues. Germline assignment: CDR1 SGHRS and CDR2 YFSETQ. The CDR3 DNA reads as TGCGCCAGCAGCATTTCGGGGGGGTCCTACAATGAGCAGTTCTTC. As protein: CASSISGGSYNEQFF.

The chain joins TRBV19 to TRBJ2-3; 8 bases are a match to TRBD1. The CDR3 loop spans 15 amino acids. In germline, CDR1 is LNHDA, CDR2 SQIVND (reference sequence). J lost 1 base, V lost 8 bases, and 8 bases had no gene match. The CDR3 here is CASSSPGQGTDTQYF. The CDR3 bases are TGTGCCAGTTCATCTCCGGGACAGGGCACAGATACGCAGTATTTT. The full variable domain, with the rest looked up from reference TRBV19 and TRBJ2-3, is DGGITQSPKYLFRKEGQNVTLSCEQNLNHDAMYWYRQDPGQGLRLIYYSQIVNDFQKGDIAEGYSVSREKKESFPLTVTSAQKNPTAFYLCASSSPGQGTDTQYFGPGTRLTVL.

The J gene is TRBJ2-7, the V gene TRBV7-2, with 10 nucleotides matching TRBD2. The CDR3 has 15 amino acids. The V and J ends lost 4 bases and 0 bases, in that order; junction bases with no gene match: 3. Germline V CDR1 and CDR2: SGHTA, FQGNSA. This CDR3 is CASSSAGGPSYEQYF. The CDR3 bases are TGTGCCAGCAGCTCAGCGGGAGGGCCCTCCTACGAGCAGTACTTC.

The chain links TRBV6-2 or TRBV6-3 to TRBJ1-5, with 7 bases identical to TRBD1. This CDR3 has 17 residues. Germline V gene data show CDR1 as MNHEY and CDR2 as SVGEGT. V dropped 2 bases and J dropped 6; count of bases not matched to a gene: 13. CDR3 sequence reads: CASSYLPDREGGQPQHF. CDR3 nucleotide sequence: TGTGCCAGCAGTTACCTTCCTGACAGGGAAGGGGGTCAGCCCCAGCATTTT.

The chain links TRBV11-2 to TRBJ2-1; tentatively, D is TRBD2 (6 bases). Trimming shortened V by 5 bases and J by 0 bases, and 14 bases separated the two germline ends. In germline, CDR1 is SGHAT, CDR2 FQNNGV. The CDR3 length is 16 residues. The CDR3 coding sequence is TGTGCCAGCAGCGTTCACGGGGGAAGCTCCTACAATGAGCAGTTCTTC. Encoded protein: CASSVHGGSSYNEQFF.

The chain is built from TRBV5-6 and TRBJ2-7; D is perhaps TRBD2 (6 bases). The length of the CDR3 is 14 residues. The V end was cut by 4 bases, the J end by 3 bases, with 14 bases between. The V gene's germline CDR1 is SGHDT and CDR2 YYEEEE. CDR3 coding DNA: TGTGCCAGCAGCCCCTGGGACTCTCGCTACGAGCAGTACTTC. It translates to CASSPWDSRYEQYF.